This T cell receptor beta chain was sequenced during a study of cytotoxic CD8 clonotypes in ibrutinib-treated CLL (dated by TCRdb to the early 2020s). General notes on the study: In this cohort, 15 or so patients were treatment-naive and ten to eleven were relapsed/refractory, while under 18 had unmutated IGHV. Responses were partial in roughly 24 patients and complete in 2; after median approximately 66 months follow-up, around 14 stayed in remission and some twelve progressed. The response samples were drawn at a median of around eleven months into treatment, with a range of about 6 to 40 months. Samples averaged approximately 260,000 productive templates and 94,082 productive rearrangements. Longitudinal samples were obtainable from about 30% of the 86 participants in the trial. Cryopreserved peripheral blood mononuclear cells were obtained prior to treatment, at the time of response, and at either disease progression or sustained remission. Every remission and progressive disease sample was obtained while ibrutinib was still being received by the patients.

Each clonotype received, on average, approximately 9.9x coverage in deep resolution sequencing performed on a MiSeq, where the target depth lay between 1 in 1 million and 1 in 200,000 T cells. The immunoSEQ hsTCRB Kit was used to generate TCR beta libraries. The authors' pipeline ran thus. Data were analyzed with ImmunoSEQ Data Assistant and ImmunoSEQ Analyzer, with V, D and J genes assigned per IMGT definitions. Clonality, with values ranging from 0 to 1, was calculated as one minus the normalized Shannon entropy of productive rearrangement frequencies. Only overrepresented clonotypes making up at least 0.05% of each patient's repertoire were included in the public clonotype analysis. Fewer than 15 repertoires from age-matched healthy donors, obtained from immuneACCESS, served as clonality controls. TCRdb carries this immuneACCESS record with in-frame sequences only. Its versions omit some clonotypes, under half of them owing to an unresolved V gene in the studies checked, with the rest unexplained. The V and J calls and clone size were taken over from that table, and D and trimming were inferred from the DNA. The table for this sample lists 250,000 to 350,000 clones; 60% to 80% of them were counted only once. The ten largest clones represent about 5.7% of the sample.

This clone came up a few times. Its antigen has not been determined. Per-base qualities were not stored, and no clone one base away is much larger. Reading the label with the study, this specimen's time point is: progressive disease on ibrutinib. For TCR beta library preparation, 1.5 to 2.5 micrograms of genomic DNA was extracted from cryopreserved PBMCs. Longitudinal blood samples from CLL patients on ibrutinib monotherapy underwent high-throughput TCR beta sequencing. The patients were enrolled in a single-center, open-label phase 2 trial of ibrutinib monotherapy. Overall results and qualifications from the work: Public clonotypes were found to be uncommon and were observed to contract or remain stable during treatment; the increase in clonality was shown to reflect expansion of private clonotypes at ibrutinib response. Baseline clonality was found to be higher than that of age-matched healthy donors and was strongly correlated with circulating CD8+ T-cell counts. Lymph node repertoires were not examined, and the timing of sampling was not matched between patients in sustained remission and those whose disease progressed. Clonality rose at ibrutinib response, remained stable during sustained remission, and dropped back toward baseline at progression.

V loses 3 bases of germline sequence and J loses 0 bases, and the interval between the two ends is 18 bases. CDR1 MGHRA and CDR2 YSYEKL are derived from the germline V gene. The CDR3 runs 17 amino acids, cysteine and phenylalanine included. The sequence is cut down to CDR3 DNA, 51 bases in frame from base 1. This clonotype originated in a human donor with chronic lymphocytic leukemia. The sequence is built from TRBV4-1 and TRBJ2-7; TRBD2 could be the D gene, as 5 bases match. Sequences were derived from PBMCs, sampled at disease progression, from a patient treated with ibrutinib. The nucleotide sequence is TGCGCCAGCAGCCATAGAACATACGGGGATTCCTCCTACGAGCAGTACTTC. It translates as CASSHRTYGDSSYEQYF.